Presented here are 14 T cell receptor beta chains from one specimen sequenced in a study of graft-versus-host responses after intestinal transplantation. Measured with immunoSEQ multiplex PCR; TCRdb has only the in-frame clones, and not every one. This table holds 18,000 or so clones, 85% to 95% found once. The starting material was PBMCs, obtained 23 days after intestinal transplant. The receptors shown here come from a human patient who received an intestinal transplant, so some T cells may come from the graft donor.

The J gene is TRBJ2-7, the V gene TRBV11-2; possible D gene TRBD2, 5 bases. There are 14 residues in the CDR3. Deletions cut 0 bases from V and 3 bases from J, with 9 bases between. Germline V gene lookup returns CDR1 SGHAT and CDR2 FQNNGV. DNA of the CDR3: TGTGCCAGCAGCTTAGATTTCGGGGACTACGAGCAGTACTTC. Its protein product is CASSLDFGDYEQYF. Together with reference TRBV11-2 and TRBJ2-7, the CDR3 gives the full variable domain: EAGVAQSPRYKIIEKRQSVAFWCNPISGHATLYWYQQILGQGPKLLIQFQNNGVVDDSQLPKDRFSAERLKGVDSTLKIQPAKLEDSAVYLCASSLDFGDYEQYFGPGTRLTVT.

This clone was found a few times. V usage is TRBV6-5 and J usage is TRBJ2-5; TRBD1 aligns across 8 bases. The CDR3 runs to 15 residues. Unmatched junction bases numbered 7, after V lost 2 bases and J lost 5 bases. Germline CDR1 MNHEY, CDR2 SVGAGI. CDR3 residues: CASSYGTGGEETQYF. The CDR3 bases are TGTGCCAGCAGTTACGGAACAGGGGGAGAGGAGACCCAGTACTTC.

The chain recombines TRBV5-1 with TRBJ2-2; unclear D gene. V was clipped by 5 bases and J by 6 bases, with 11 bases between them. The CDR3 consists of 13 residues. Germline CDR1 reads SGHRS; CDR2 reads YFSETQ. For the CDR3, the DNA is TGCGCCAGCAGACCGACTGTGGCCGGGGAGCTGTTTTTT. It translates to CASRPTVAGELFF.

The rearrangement joins TRBV18 to TRBJ1-1; D is ambiguous. Germline lookup yields CDR1 KGHSH and CDR2 LQKENI. Trimming removed 5 bases at V and 0 bases at J, with 10 bases between. CDR3 length: 14 residues. The chain's CDR3 is CASSSESMNTEAFF. The CDR3 coding sequence is TGTGCCAGCTCATCCGAGAGCATGAACACTGAAGCTTTCTTT.

The V call is TRBV9, the J call TRBJ2-7; D tentatively reads TRBD1 or TRBD2 (6 bases each). Per the germline V gene, CDR1 is SGDLS and CDR2 is YYNGEE. Trimming removed 0 bases from V and 5 bases from J, with 15 bases in between. The CDR3 is 15 amino acids. The CDR3, as DNA: TGTGCCAGCAGCGTAGGGGGGGCTGGAGGCCACGAGCAGTACTTC. Its protein is CASSVGGAGGHEQYF.

The V and J genes are TRBV14 and TRBJ1-5; D not resolved. V lost 0 bases and J lost 0, with 12 bases in between. CDR1 SGHDN and CDR2 FVKESK come from the germline V gene. CDR3 length: 17 amino acids. DNA for the CDR3: TGTGCCAGCAGCCAAGATGAGTCCGTCAATAGCAATCAGCCCCAGCATTTT. The encoded protein is CASSQDESVNSNQPQHF.

The chain uses TRBV11-3 and TRBJ2-2, with 7 bases fitting TRBD2. This CDR3 is 15 amino acids long. CDR1 SGHNT and CDR2 YENEEA come from the germline V gene. With V trimmed by 2 bases and J by 1 base, 1 base remained unmatched. CDR3 loop: CASSLTSENTGELFF. CDR3 nucleotide sequence: TGTGCCAGCAGCTTAACTAGCGAGAACACCGGGGAGCTGTTTTTT.

This sequence joins TRBV9 and TRBJ2-3; D possibly corresponds to TRBD2 (6 bases). Trimming pared 2 bases from V and 2 bases from J, leaving 15 bases between. In germline, CDR1 is SGDLS, CDR2 YYNGEE. The CDR3 spans 16 residues. CDR3 loop: CASSVSGGDPTDTQYF. The DNA for the CDR3 is TGTGCCAGCAGCGTCTCCGGCGGGGACCCCACAGATACGCAGTATTTT.

The chain is built from TRBV6-6 and TRBJ2-7; D ambiguous. CDR1 is MNHNY and CDR2 is SVGAGI in the germline V gene (reference sequence). The CDR3 totals 11 residues. V lost 5 bases and J lost 4, with 6 bases in between. The CDR3 sequence: CASSGLYEQYF. The CDR3 DNA reads as TGTGCCAGCAGTGGCCTTTACGAGCAGTACTTC.

The CDR3 reads CASSEPDGYTF. The CDR3 DNA is TGTGCCAGCAGCGAACCCGATGGCTACACCTTC. The chain carries TRBV9 and TRBJ1-2, with D uncertain. Germline assignment: CDR1 SGDLS and CDR2 YYNGEE. This CDR3 is 11 amino acids long. V was shortened by 3 bases and J by 6 bases, with 6 bases between the two germline ends.

The chain links TRBV28 to TRBJ2-5, with D tentatively TRBD1 (6 bases). The CDR3 is made up of 15 amino acids. Trimming took 5 bases from V and 0 from J, leaving 13 bases between them. Germline V gene lookup returns CDR1 MDHEN and CDR2 SYDVKM. The CDR3 protein is CASSPLTGDQETQYF. The CDR3 nucleotides read TGTGCCAGCAGTCCCTTGACAGGCGACCAAGAGACCCAGTACTTC.

The J gene is TRBJ2-7, the V gene TRBV6-5; D might be TRBD2 (5 bases). Germline CDR1 MNHEY, CDR2 SVGAGI. CDR3 length: 15 amino acids. The V end lost 2 bases, the J end lost 0 bases, and 11 bases lay between the germline ends. The CDR3 sequence is CASSYRETSSYEQYF. CDR3 nucleotides: TGTGCCAGCAGTTACAGGGAGACGAGCTCCTACGAGCAGTACTTC.

The chain joins TRBV5-5 to TRBJ2-7; maybe TRBD1 (5 bases). V was clipped by 5 bases and J by 7 bases, with 25 bases between them. The CDR3 spans 16 residues. Germline V gives CDR1 SGHKS, CDR2 YYEKEE (reference sequence). As DNA, the CDR3 is TGTGCCAGCAGTTACAAGACAGCAATACTGACTTGGGAGCAGTACTTC. This encodes CASSYKTAILTWEQYF.

The CDR3 spells CASSEAGTDNEQFF. CDR3 coding DNA: TGCGCCAGCAGTGAGGCCGGGACAGACAATGAGCAGTTCTTC. The rearrangement uses TRBV10-2 and TRBJ2-1, with 7 bases fitting TRBD1. CDR1 is WSHSY and CDR2 is SAAADI in the germline V gene. J lost 5 bases, V lost 2 bases, and 3 bases had no gene match. The CDR3 has 14 amino acids.